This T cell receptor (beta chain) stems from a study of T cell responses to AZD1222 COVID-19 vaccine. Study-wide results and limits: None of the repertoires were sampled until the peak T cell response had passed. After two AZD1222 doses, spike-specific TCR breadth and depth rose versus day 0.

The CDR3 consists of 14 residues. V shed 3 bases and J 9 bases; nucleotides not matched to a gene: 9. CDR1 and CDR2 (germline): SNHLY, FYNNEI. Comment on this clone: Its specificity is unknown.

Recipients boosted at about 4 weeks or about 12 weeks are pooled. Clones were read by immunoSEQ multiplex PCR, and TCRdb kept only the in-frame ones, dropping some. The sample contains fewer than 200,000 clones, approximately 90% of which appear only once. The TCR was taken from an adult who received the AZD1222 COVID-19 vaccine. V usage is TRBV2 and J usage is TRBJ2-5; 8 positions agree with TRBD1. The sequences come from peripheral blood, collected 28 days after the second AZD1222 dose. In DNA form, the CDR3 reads TGTGCCAGCAGTGACGGACAGGGTAACTTTTCCCAGTACTTC. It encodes CASSDGQGNFSQYF.